The 29 T cell receptor beta chains reported below all come from one sample, sequenced in a study of regulatory T cells in long-lasting Graves disease. Time point defined: persistent/refractory GD, antithyroid drugs over 5 years with positive TRAb. Scientists built the TCR library using RNA that was extracted from PBMCs. Through Arm-PCR of CDR3 regions and iRepertoire HTBI primers, TCR beta libraries were built. TCRdb reprocessed the multiplex PCR reads via MiXCR and lists one record per CDR3 protein. Of 400,000 to 450,000 distinct CDR3 sequences detected, around a quarter appear once; the ten largest clones hold roughly 28%. The sequenced sample was peripheral blood mononuclear cells (PBMCs), obtained when the disease was refractory, from a patient treated with antithyroid drugs. The receptor set was obtained from a female donor with Graves disease.

The rearrangement uses TRBV9 and TRBJ2-2; TRBD2 might be the D (5 bases). V was shortened by 0 bases and J by 6 bases, with 18 bases between the two germline ends. CDR3 length equals 17 residues. Germline V gene sequence: CDR1 SGDLS, CDR2 YYNGEE. Here the CDR3 reads CASSVVSGLNNPGELFF. CDR3 DNA: TGTGCCAGCAGCGTAGTATCCGGACTCAATAACCCCGGGGAGCTGTTTTTT.

This clonotype was counted only a few times. This chain connects TRBV24-1 to TRBJ1-2; no clear D. Germline lookup yields CDR1 KGHDR and CDR2 SFDVKD. The CDR3 length is 13 residues. V was clipped by 2 bases and J by 2 bases, with 5 bases between them. This CDR3 is CATSDSDNYGYTF. The CDR3 coding sequence is TGTGCCACCAGTGATTCAGACAACTATGGCTACACCTTC.

This clonotype has just a few counts. The gene calls are TRBV10-2 and TRBJ1-1; D uncertain. Trimming took 3 bases from V and 0 from J, leaving 2 bases between them. This CDR3 is built from 12 residues. In germline, CDR1 is WSHSY, CDR2 SAAADI. The CDR3 nucleotides read TGCGCCAGCAGTGAACTGAACACTGAAGCTTTCTTT. Translated: CASSELNTEAFF.

There are many counts of this clonotype. This chain links TRBV19 with TRBJ1-3; 7 bases fit TRBD1. The germline V gene encodes CDR1 LNHDA and CDR2 SQIVND (reference sequence). The J segment lost 0 bases and the V segment lost 9 bases, leaving 5 bases of the junction unmatched. The CDR3 sequence is 14 residues long. The CDR3 region is CASSGTDSGNTIYF. The CDR3 nucleotides are TGTGCCAGCAGTGGGACAGACTCTGGAAACACCATATATTTT. Variable domain in full (rest from reference TRBV19 and TRBJ1-3): DGGITQSPKYLFRKEGQNVTLSCEQNLNHDAMYWYRQDPGQGLRLIYYSQIVNDFQKGDIAEGYSVSREKKESFPLTVTSAQKNPTAFYLCASSGTDSGNTIYFGEGSWLTVV.

Ten or more counts support this clonotype. The chain joins TRBV6-5 to TRBJ2-7; 8 nucleotides match TRBD1. CDR3 length equals 14 residues. Germline V gene sequence: CDR1 MNHEY, CDR2 SVGAGI. V shed 4 bases, J shed 2 bases, and the junction held 4 bases outside the gene matches. The CDR3: CASSSRGPTYEQYF. CDR3 DNA sequence: TGTGCCAGCAGTTCCAGGGGGCCCACCTACGAGCAGTACTTC.

Only a few counts were recorded for this clonotype. The V call is TRBV7-3, the J call TRBJ1-1; D not resolved. Germline-derived CDR1 and CDR2 are SGHTA and FQGTGA. V was clipped by 9 bases and J by 0 bases, with 8 bases between them. The CDR3 length is 12 residues. CDR3 protein: CASAGMNTEAFF. CDR3 DNA sequence: TGTGCCAGTGCGGGTATGAACACTGAAGCTTTCTTT. The entire variable domain, with the rest obtained from reference TRBV7-3 and TRBJ1-1, is as follows: GAGVSQTPSNKVTEKGKYVELRCDPISGHTALYWYRQSLGQGPEFLIYFQGTGAADDSGLPNDRFFAVRPEGSVSTLKIQRTERGDSAVYLCASAGMNTEAFFGQGTRLTVV.

This clonotype was counted ten times or more. The chain employs TRBV6-1 and TRBJ1-2; no reliable D call. The CDR3 is 13 residues long. Trimming took 4 bases from V and 1 from J, leaving 7 bases between them. The germline V gene has CDR1 MNHNS and CDR2 SASEGT. The CDR3 protein is CASSGTLNYGYTF. CDR3 DNA: TGTGCCAGCAGTGGGACTCTTAACTATGGCTACACCTTC.

The genes are TRBV4-1 and TRBJ1-1, with D possibly being TRBD1 (6 bases). Germline V gene lookup returns CDR1 MGHRA and CDR2 YSYEKL. Trimming removed 2 bases from V and 1 base from J, with 11 bases in between. The CDR3 runs 15 residues. CDR3 loop: CASSQSSGENTEAFF. In DNA form, the CDR3 reads TGCGCCAGCAGCCAAAGCTCAGGGGAGAACACTGAAGCTTTCTTT.

Regarding this clonotype: Germline is not matched at one junction end, which may reflect a read error. The V and J genes are TRBV5-1 and TRBJ1-2, with a tentative D call TRBD1 (5 bases). CDR3 size: 11 residues. From germline, CDR1 is SGHRS and CDR2 YFSETQ. CDR3 amino acids: CVSSSGDYYTF. CDR3 bases: TGCGTCAGCAGTTCTGGGGACTACTACACCTTC. Full variable domain (rest looked up from reference TRBV5-1 and TRBJ1-2): KAGVTQTPRYLIKTRGQQVTLSCSPISGHRSVSWYQQTPGQGLQFLFEYFSETQRNKGNFPGRFSGRQFSNSRSEMNVSTLELGDSALYLCVSSSGDYYTFGSGTRLTVV.

This clonotype has a handful of counts. The chain links TRBV28 to TRBJ2-7; no firm D call. There are 14 residues in the CDR3. Trimming left V 4 bases short and J 2 bases short, with 12 bases between. Germline V gives CDR1 MDHEN, CDR2 SYDVKM. The CDR3 here is CASSSGQPPYEQYF. For the CDR3, the DNA is TGTGCCAGCAGTTCTGGGCAGCCCCCCTACGAGCAGTACTTC.

J is TRBJ2-4 and V is TRBV3-1; D not resolved. This CDR3 comprises 15 residues. The V gene lost 1 base and the J gene lost 0 bases, with 7 bases spanning the gap. From germline, CDR1 is LGHDT and CDR2 YNNKEL (reference sequence). The CDR3 DNA is TGTGCCAGCAGCCAAGGACAACTAGCCAAAAACATTCAGTACTTC. Its translation is CASSQGQLAKNIQYF.

V and J are TRBV7-8 and TRBJ2-7, with TRBD1 as a possible D gene (6 bases). Trimming removed 5 bases from V and 7 bases from J, with 15 bases in between. CDR3 length equals 13 residues. Per germline, CDR1 SGHVS and CDR2 FQNEAQ. The chain's CDR3 is CASSAGTLREQYF. DNA for the CDR3: TGTGCCAGCAGCGCAGGGACATTGCGGGAGCAGTACTTC.

This clonotype was counted ten times or more. The chain combines TRBV7-9 with TRBJ2-5; D tentatively reads TRBD1 or TRBD2 (6 bases each). This CDR3 is 17 amino acids long. V was clipped by 3 bases and J by 5 bases, with 22 bases between them. Germline CDR1 and CDR2: SEHNR and FQNEAQ (reference sequence). The CDR3 reads CASSFIAGAKGGETQYF. The CDR3 DNA follows: TGTGCCAGCAGCTTTATAGCAGGGGCCAAGGGAGGCGAGACCCAGTACTTC.

This clonotype has a handful of counts. This sequence joins TRBV19 and TRBJ1-1; 12 bases are shared with TRBD1. The CDR3 runs 16 residues. CDR1 and CDR2 from the germline V gene are LNHDA and SQIVND (reference sequence). Trimming cost V 9 bases and J 0 bases; bases outside gene matches: 8. The CDR3 spells CASYSGTGGVNTEAFF. In DNA form, the CDR3 reads TGTGCCAGCTACTCCGGGACAGGGGGCGTGAACACTGAAGCTTTCTTT.

The V gene is TRBV5-1, the J gene TRBJ2-7, with TRBD2 as a possible D gene (5 bases). Looked up from germline, CDR1 is SGHRS and CDR2 is YFSETQ. The CDR3 spans 14 residues. V lost 2 bases, J lost 2 bases, and 11 bases lay in between. The CDR3 reads CASSFLRVPYEQYF. The CDR3 DNA is TGCGCCAGCAGCTTTTTGAGGGTTCCCTACGAGCAGTACTTC.

This clonotype was seen a few times. The rearrangement joins TRBV30 to TRBJ1-5; D ambiguous. The CDR3 runs 16 residues. V was cut by 1 base and J by 0 bases, with 13 bases left in between. Germline lookup yields CDR1 GTSNPN and CDR2 SVGIG (reference sequence). The CDR3 spells CAWSGPSAGSNQPQHF. DNA for the CDR3: TGTGCCTGGAGTGGCCCCTCGGCAGGTAGCAATCAGCCCCAGCATTTT.

The chain recombines TRBV12-3 or TRBV12-4 with TRBJ1-1; maybe TRBD1 (5 bases). This CDR3 spans 17 amino acids. V was cut by 7 bases and J by 1 base, with 22 bases left in between. CDR3 amino acids: CASTSHGGGLGNTEAFF. CDR3 sequence (DNA): TGTGCCAGCACCTCTCACGGGGGGGGTTTGGGGAACACTGAAGCTTTCTTT.

The chain couples TRBV24-1 to TRBJ1-3; D not certain. Germline V gene lookup returns CDR1 KGHDR and CDR2 SFDVKD. The CDR3 consists of 13 residues. V was trimmed by 4 bases and J by 2 bases, leaving 5 bases between them. CDR3 sequence reads: CATSDRAGNTIYF. For the CDR3, the DNA is TGTGCCACCAGTGACCGGGCTGGAAACACCATATATTTT.

This clonotype was seen at least ten times. The V and J genes are TRBV28 and TRBJ2-7, with 10 bases fitting TRBD1. Looked up from germline, CDR1 is MDHEN and CDR2 is SYDVKM. The V gene end was trimmed by 6 bases and the J gene end by 2 bases; junction bases not matched to a gene: 7. This CDR3 spans 15 amino acids. The CDR3 sequence: CASSQAGTGAYEQYF. In DNA form, the CDR3 reads TGTGCCAGCAGCCAGGCCGGGACAGGGGCCTACGAGCAGTACTTC.

This clonotype turned up a few times. The V gene is TRBV28, the J gene TRBJ1-1, with 9 bases matching TRBD1. Germline V CDR1 and CDR2: MDHEN, SYDVKM. The CDR3 covers 16 residues. Losses at the gene ends were 1 base for V and 5 bases for J; bases not matched to a gene: 8. Here the CDR3 DNA reads TGTGCCAGCAGTTTATTCGGACAGGGGAGACGGACTGAAGCTTTCTTT. It translates to CASSLFGQGRRTEAFF.

Only a few counts were recorded for this clonotype. The CDR3 DNA sequence: TGTGCCACAGGGACACCCAATGAAAAACTGTTTTTT. It translates to CATGTPNEKLFF. V gene TRBV7-9 combines with J gene TRBJ1-4; perhaps TRBD1 as D (6 bases). The CDR3 length is 12 residues. Trimming cost V 10 bases and J 5 bases, with 11 bases left between them. Per germline, CDR1 SEHNR and CDR2 FQNEAQ (reference sequence).

Ten or more counts support this clonotype. The chain employs TRBV20-1 and TRBJ1-4; D gene ambiguous. The CDR3 extends over 14 amino acids. Trimming left V 1 base short and J 8 bases short, with 14 bases between. Germline V gene sequence: CDR1 DFQATT, CDR2 SNEGSKA (reference sequence). The CDR3 region is CSARGSGVWEKLFF. CDR3 in DNA: TGCAGTGCTAGAGGTTCTGGGGTTTGGGAAAAACTGTTTTTT.

This clonotype was picked up one time. This chain links TRBV20-1 with TRBJ2-7, with 11 positions matching TRBD2. This CDR3 contains 15 residues. V shed 4 bases, J shed 2 bases, and the junction held 7 bases outside the gene matches. CDR1 and CDR2 from the germline V gene are DFQATT and SNEGSKA (reference sequence). The DNA for the CDR3 is TGCAGTGCTACAATACTAGCGGGAGTCCCCTACGAGCAGTACTTC. The encoded protein is CSATILAGVPYEQYF.

Only a few counts were recorded for this clonotype. The J gene is TRBJ2-7, the V gene TRBV14; 7 positions match TRBD2. Germline V gene data show CDR1 as SGHDN and CDR2 as FVKESK. The CDR3 length is 16 residues. V was clipped by 3 bases and J by 3 bases; unmatched bases: 11. The DNA of the CDR3 is TGTGCCAGCAGCCAGGACCTCTGGGCGGGAGACTACGAGCAGTACTTC. It is translated as CASSQDLWAGDYEQYF.

This clonotype was counted at least ten times. V usage is TRBV6-1 and J usage is TRBJ1-4; no definite D call. The CDR3 runs 15 residues. Germline assignment: CDR1 MNHNS and CDR2 SASEGT. The ends were cut back, 4 bases at V and 6 bases at J, with 15 bases in the middle. CDR3 loop: CASSVVGREYEKLFF. The CDR3 nucleotides are TGTGCCAGCAGTGTTGTCGGACGGGAATATGAAAAACTGTTTTTT.

This clonotype appeared a few times. J is TRBJ2-2 and V is TRBV4-1; 8 nucleotides line up with TRBD1. Unmatched junction bases numbered 12, after V lost 1 base and J lost 5 bases. This CDR3 is 18 amino acids long. The germline V gene encodes CDR1 MGHRA and CDR2 YSYEKL. The CDR3 sequence is CASSQVDKGQAGTGELFF. The CDR3 region has the DNA TGCGCCAGCAGCCAAGTCGACAAGGGACAGGCGGGGACCGGGGAGCTGTTTTTT.

This clonotype was detected only a few times. The J gene is TRBJ1-5, the V gene TRBV7-8; D is ambiguous. The CDR3 extends over 14 amino acids. Germline V lookup: CDR1 SGHVS, CDR2 FQNEAQ. Trimming pared 2 bases from V and 6 bases from J, leaving 11 bases between. CDR3 DNA: TGTGCCAGCAGCTTATCAGCGAACCTTCAGCCCCAGCATTTT. It translates to CASSLSANLQPQHF.

The V call is TRBV3-1, the J call TRBJ1-1; D is perhaps TRBD1 (5 bases). The CDR3 consists of 15 residues. CDR1 LGHDT and CDR2 YNNKEL come from the germline V gene (reference sequence). The ends were cut back, 4 bases at V and 3 bases at J, with 15 bases in the middle. CDR3 DNA sequence: TGTGCCAGCAGCCGGGACGGCATGGAGGACACTGAAGCTTTCTTT. It specifies CASSRDGMEDTEAFF. Filled out from reference TRBV3-1 and TRBJ1-1, the complete variable domain reads DTAVSQTPKYLVTQMGNDKSIKCEQNLGHDTMYWYKQDSKKFLKIMFSYNNKELIINETVPNRFSPKSPDKAHLNLHINSLELGDSAVYFCASSRDGMEDTEAFFGQGTRLTVV.

V and J are TRBV19 and TRBJ2-5, with 7 nucleotides matching TRBD1. The CDR3 length is 14 residues. Germline CDR1 and CDR2: LNHDA and SQIVND (reference sequence). Trimming removed 3 bases from V and 7 bases from J; junction bases left unmatched: 8. CDR3 protein: CASSMEQGLGTQYF. In DNA form, the CDR3 reads TGTGCCAGTAGTATGGAACAGGGGTTGGGGACCCAGTACTTC.